One and the same sample provided the 12 T cell receptor beta chains below, sequenced in a study of PD-1 blockade in classical Hodgkin lymphoma. Here immunoSEQ multiplex PCR was the method, and the copy in TCRdb shows in-frame clones only, minus some. The sample lists fewer than 100,000 clones; roughly 90% were seen once. All patients relapsed after autologous stem cell transplantation, and brentuximab vedotin exposure varied. Here the sequenced sample was peripheral blood mononuclear cells (PBMCs), taken at baseline. The receptors come from a human donor with classical Hodgkin lymphoma.

The rearrangement joins TRBV7-9 to TRBJ2-1; D possibly corresponds to TRBD1 (5 bases). V was cut by 3 bases and J by 5 bases, with 8 bases left in between. The germline V gene has CDR1 SEHNR and CDR2 FQNEAQ (reference sequence). The CDR3 covers 13 residues. This CDR3 reads CASSFQGDNEQFF. The CDR3 DNA reads TGTGCCAGCAGCTTTCAGGGCGACAATGAGCAGTTCTTC.

The V gene is TRBV19, the J gene TRBJ1-5; no definite D call. The CDR3 sequence is 14 residues long. Looked up from germline, CDR1 is LNHDA and CDR2 is SQIVND (reference sequence). V was clipped by 7 bases and J by 1 base, with 11 bases between them. CDR3 in DNA: TGTGCCAGTAATGGCCGGACCAGCAATCAGCCCCAGCATTTT. Its protein is CASNGRTSNQPQHF.

J is TRBJ2-7 and V is TRBV7-6, with no clear D. The germline V gene has CDR1 SGHVS and CDR2 FNYEAQ. This CDR3 region has 14 residues. Trimming cost V 4 bases and J 6 bases, with 16 bases left between them. The CDR3 DNA reads TGTGCCAGCAGCTCCTCCTCCCGACTCTCCGAGCAGTACTTC. As protein: CASSSSSRLSEQYF.

The CDR3 reads CASSLADRGLTEAFF. CDR3 bases: TGTGCCAGCAGCTTAGCAGACAGGGGGCTCACTGAAGCTTTCTTT. The rearrangement uses TRBV7-2 and TRBJ1-1; 10 positions match TRBD1. CDR3 length: 15 residues. Germline CDR1 is SGHTA and CDR2 is FQGNSA. J was trimmed by 4 bases and V by 0 bases; bases with no gene match: 2.

The chain links TRBV14 to TRBJ1-1; no definite D call. The ends were cut back, 0 bases at V and 7 bases at J, with 12 bases in the middle. Germline lookup yields CDR1 SGHDN and CDR2 FVKESK. The CDR3 extends over 14 amino acids. CDR3 sequence reads: CASSQEVWGFEAFF. DNA of the CDR3: TGTGCCAGCAGCCAAGAAGTGTGGGGATTTGAAGCTTTCTTT. The full variable domain, its missing parts supplied by reference TRBV14 and TRBJ1-1, is EAGVTQFPSHSVIEKGQTVTLRCDPISGHDNLYWYRRVMGKEIKFLLHFVKESKQDESGMPNNRFLAERTGGTYSTLKVQPAELEDSGVYFCASSQEVWGFEAFFGQGTRLTVV.

The genes are TRBV19 and TRBJ2-7; weak D call: TRBD1 (5 bases). Trimming cost V 0 bases and J 3 bases, with 15 bases left between them. CDR1 is LNHDA and CDR2 is SQIVND in the germline V gene (reference sequence). There are 16 residues in the CDR3. CDR3 in amino acids: CASSIDPARGHYEQYF. The CDR3, as DNA: TGTGCCAGTAGTATAGATCCTGCAAGGGGCCACTACGAGCAGTACTTC.

V gene TRBV6-1 combines with J gene TRBJ1-2; 9 bases align to TRBD1. Germline V CDR1 and CDR2: MNHNS, SASEGT. The V segment lost 2 bases and the J segment 3 bases; nucleotides outside the gene matches: 13. The CDR3 is 18 residues long. This CDR3 is CASSELSWGTGRDYGYTF. CDR3 coding DNA: TGTGCCAGCAGTGAATTGTCTTGGGGGACAGGGCGAGACTATGGCTACACCTTC.

The V call is TRBV7-9, the J call TRBJ2-7; 7 nucleotides match TRBD2. V lost 8 bases, J lost 0 bases, and 7 bases stayed unmatched. This CDR3 is built from 14 residues. Germline V CDR1 and CDR2: SEHNR, FQNEAQ (reference sequence). This CDR3 is CASSSGRGSYEQYF. The CDR3 DNA is TGTGCCAGCTCGTCGGGGAGGGGCTCCTACGAGCAGTACTTC.

V usage is TRBV11-2 and J usage is TRBJ2-3; D may correspond to TRBD1 or TRBD2 (5 bases each). V was shortened by 6 bases and J by 3 bases, with 19 bases between the two germline ends. Germline CDR1 reads SGHAT; CDR2 reads FQNNGV. CDR3 length: 16 residues. The CDR3 is CASRSRPTGATDTQYF. For the CDR3, the DNA is TGTGCCAGCAGATCCCGCCCGACCGGGGCGACAGATACGCAGTATTTT.

The chain couples TRBV6-5 to TRBJ1-1, with D possibly TRBD1 on 6 matching bases. The CDR3 has 16 amino acids. V was trimmed by 4 bases and J by 4 bases, leaving 19 bases between them. Germline V gene lookup returns CDR1 MNHEY and CDR2 SVGAGI. The CDR3 DNA is TGTGCCAGCAGTTCCGCCCGCCATCAGGGGCCCACTGAAGCTTTCTTT. Its protein product is CASSSARHQGPTEAFF.

CDR3 sequence reads: CASTNLAGYNEQFF. The CDR3 DNA reads as TGTGCCAGCACCAACCTAGCGGGCTACAATGAGCAGTTCTTC. The chain recombines TRBV7-2 with TRBJ2-1; 8 bases are a match to TRBD2. This CDR3 spans 14 amino acids. V shed 7 bases and J 3 bases; nucleotides not matched to a gene: 5. Looked up from germline, CDR1 is SGHTA and CDR2 is FQGNSA.

V gene TRBV6-5 combines with J gene TRBJ1-2; D possibly corresponds to TRBD1 (6 bases). This CDR3 contains 13 residues. Trimming took off 6 bases at V and 8 bases at J, with 16 bases between the two ends. Germline V lookup: CDR1 MNHEY, CDR2 SVGAGI. CDR3 protein: CASSRTGIWGYTF. In DNA, the CDR3 is TGTGCCAGCAGCAGAACAGGGATATGGGGCTACACCTTC.